This T cell receptor (beta chain) was recovered during a study of Ad26.COV2.S vaccination and SARS-CoV-2 variants. Study summary: Into the muscle, Ad26.COV2.S was dosed once or twice, 56 days apart.

Treatment here: over 15 received Ad26.COV2.S at low or high dose, single or two shots; about 5 received placebo; per-sample allocation not given. After the first vaccine or placebo injection, samples were drawn on day 63. An Ad26 vector was used to express Wuhan-strain SARS-CoV-2 spike as the vaccine. Profiling relied on immunoSEQ multiplex PCR, and the TCRdb table lists in-frame clones only, not all of them. This sample has a few hundred thousand clones, with roughly 84% found just once. As concerns this clone: Its antigen remains unknown.

The CDR3 consists of 11 residues. Germline V gene lookup returns CDR1 SGHAT and CDR2 FQNNGV. V gave up 3 bases and J gave up 3 bases, with 2 bases separating them. Study-wide findings and caveats: There was a possibility that the TCR breadth and depth analyses underestimated total T cell responses.

J is TRBJ2-5 and V is TRBV11-2, with D unclear. This receptor was taken from a person aged 18-65 years who received the Ad26.COV2.S COVID-19 vaccine or a placebo. The starting material was peripheral blood, obtained in a trial of Ad26.COV2.S vaccine versus placebo. CDR3 nucleotide sequence: TGTGCCAGCAGCTTCGAAGAGACCCAGTACTTC. The encoded protein is CASSFEETQYF.